This T cell receptor (beta chain) was sequenced during a study of vaccination effects on CD4 cells after COVID-19. About the research overall: Of the BNT162b2 and mRNA-1273 vaccines, participants received two doses of one or the other.

Details on this clone: Its antigen is still unknown.

CDR1 and CDR2 from the germline V gene are SGHDN and FVKESK. CDR3 length: 15 residues. With 4 bases clipped from V and 6 bases from J, the junction kept 7 bases outside the gene matches. Here immunoSEQ multiplex PCR was the method, and the copy in TCRdb shows in-frame clones only, minus some. The sample includes around 79,000 clones, approximately 81% of them seen just once. Using viral peptide pools, the ViraFEST assay grew out antigen-specific CD4+ T cells prior to sequencing. It was after nine to eleven days of culture that CD4+ T cells were isolated. The V and J genes are TRBV14 and TRBJ2-7; 12 bases are a match to TRBD1. Sequenced here: CD4+ T cells from PBMCs cultured with HCoV-229E spike peptides, sampled before COVID-19 vaccination. This clonotype was obtained from a human donor who received a COVID-19 vaccine. The CDR3 loop is CASSLRPGQGAEQYV. The CDR3 DNA is TGTGCCAGCAGCCTCAGGCCGGGACAGGGGGCCGAGCAGTACGTC.